This T cell receptor (beta chain) is drawn from a study of blood T cell repertoires in COVID-19. Overall study context: Researchers got acute and convalescent COVID-19 samples from the United States, Italy and Spain. PBMCs, B-cell-depleted T cells, or T cells were the source of the cDNA or gDNA that made up the material.

V dropped 0 bases and J dropped 0; count of bases not matched to a gene: 2. This CDR3 is 17 amino acids long. Germline loops: CDR1 WNHNN, CDR2 SYGVQD (reference sequence). Under the authors' procedure: Reference gene primers were amplified, and this amplification served to estimate nucleated cell counts. The protocol was immunoSEQ multiplex PCR, while the TCRdb copy is restricted to in-frame clones and leaves out a portion. From that table come the V and J calls and clone size; the DNA was used to work out D and trimming. The sample has more than 35,000 clones; about 80% are singletons. The sequencing sample was made of peripheral blood. This receptor was obtained from a man in his fifties with active or convalescent COVID-19. This chain uses TRBV10-1 with TRBJ2-1, with 10 bases matching TRBD2. DNA for the CDR3: TGCGCCAGCAGTGAGTCAAAGCGGGGGGGCTCCTACAATGAGCAGTTCTTC. This codes for CASSESKRGGSYNEQFF.